Listed here are 31 T cell receptor beta chains from one sample, sequenced in a study of T cell responses to AZD1222 COVID-19 vaccine. TCRdb's table, derived via immunoSEQ multiplex PCR, lists solely in-frame clones and lacks some. The sample shows roughly 120,000 clones, 85% to 90% of them seen only once. The sequencing here drew on peripheral blood, taken 28 days after the second AZD1222 dose. The receptors shown here come from an adult who received the AZD1222 COVID-19 vaccine.

The chain carries TRBV9 and TRBJ1-4; D might be TRBD1 (6 bases). The germline V gene has CDR1 SGDLS and CDR2 YYNGEE. V lost 0 bases and J lost 4, with 13 bases in between. The CDR3 sequence is 16 residues long. CDR3 region: CASSVARDNHNEKLFF. The CDR3 nucleotides are TGTGCCAGCAGCGTAGCTCGGGACAACCATAATGAAAAACTGTTTTTT. Variable domain in full (rest from reference TRBV9 and TRBJ1-4): DSGVTQTPKHLITATGQRVTLRCSPRSGDLSVYWYQQSLDQGLQFLIQYYNGEERAKGNILERFSAQQFPDLHSELNLSSLELGDSALYFCASSVARDNHNEKLFFGSGTQLSVL.

The chain has TRBV19 and TRBJ1-2, with no clear D. V was trimmed by 5 bases and J by 5 bases, leaving 15 bases between them. CDR1 and CDR2 from the germline V gene are LNHDA and SQIVND (reference sequence). The CDR3 loop spans 14 amino acids. This CDR3 reads CASSLLSTRYGYTF. The CDR3 DNA sequence: TGTGCCAGTAGTTTATTATCGACTCGTTATGGCTACACCTTC.

This chain uses TRBV4-2 with TRBJ2-7; no definite D call. V lost 0 bases, J lost 6 bases, and 9 bases lay in between. This CDR3 region has 13 residues. Germline V gene sequence: CDR1 LGHNA, CDR2 YNFKEQ. The CDR3 sequence: CASSQDKVGEQYF. The CDR3 nucleotides are TGTGCCAGCAGCCAAGATAAGGTTGGCGAGCAGTACTTC.

The sample holds a few counts of this clone. The gene calls are TRBV29-1 and TRBJ1-1; 7 bases are shared with TRBD1. From germline, CDR1 is SQVTM and CDR2 ANQGSEA. The CDR3 consists of 13 residues. V shed 4 bases and J 2 bases; nucleotides not matched to a gene: 4. CDR3 sequence reads: CSVVGQSNTEAFF. CDR3 bases: TGCAGCGTTGTGGGACAGTCCAACACTGAAGCTTTCTTT.

V usage is TRBV5-1 and J usage is TRBJ2-7; unclear D gene. CDR1 and CDR2 (germline): SGHRS, YFSETQ. The V and J ends lost 4 bases and 7 bases respectively, with 9 bases between them. The CDR3 runs to 11 residues. In DNA, the CDR3 is TGCGCCAGCAGCCTTTTAGAGGAGCAGTACTTC. Its protein product is CASSLLEEQYF.

CDR3 DNA sequence: TGTGCCACCAGCAGAGGGGCAGGGGATCAGCCCCAGCATTTT. Amino acid sequence: CATSRGAGDQPQHF. This sequence joins TRBV15 and TRBJ1-5, with D maybe TRBD1 (6 bases). CDR3 length: 14 amino acids. V lost 1 base and J lost 5, with 9 bases in between. Germline CDR1 is LNHNV and CDR2 is YYDKDF (reference sequence).

The chain links TRBV29-1 to TRBJ1-2, with 9 bases lining up with TRBD1. This CDR3 has 17 residues. The V and J ends lost 5 bases and 0 bases, in that order; junction bases with no gene match: 13. Germline V gene sequence: CDR1 SQVTM, CDR2 ANQGSEA. CDR3 DNA sequence: TGCAGCGTTCGCGGGGGACAGGGATCCCTCTCTAACTATGGCTACACCTTC. This translates into CSVRGGQGSLSNYGYTF.

The chain couples TRBV20-1 to TRBJ1-4; D possibly corresponds to TRBD1 (6 bases). The CDR3 extends over 15 amino acids. Between the trimmed V and J ends, which lost 3 bases and 0 bases, there was a span of 11 bases. Per germline, CDR1 DFQATT and CDR2 SNEGSKA (reference sequence). CDR3 region: CSASGGAATNEKLFF. CDR3 nucleotides: TGCAGTGCTAGTGGGGGGGCGGCAACTAATGAAAAACTGTTTTTT.

The genes are TRBV4-2 and TRBJ2-3, with TRBD2 identical over 10 bases. The germline V gene has CDR1 LGHNA and CDR2 YNFKEQ. J gave up 5 bases and V 0 bases, and 8 bases lay outside the gene matches. The CDR3 has 17 amino acids. The CDR3 sequence is CASSQEPTSGIKDTQYF. CDR3 sequence (DNA): TGTGCCAGCAGCCAAGAGCCCACTAGCGGGATTAAAGATACGCAGTATTTT.

The chain recombines TRBV7-2 with TRBJ2-5, with 7 positions matching TRBD2. V shed 5 bases and J 5 bases; nucleotides not matched to a gene: 8. This CDR3 region has 14 residues. Germline assignment: CDR1 SGHTA and CDR2 FQGNSA. CDR3 sequence: CASSPLAEGETQYF. The CDR3 DNA follows: TGTGCCAGCAGCCCCCTAGCGGAGGGGGAGACCCAGTACTTC. The whole variable domain, remainder taken from reference TRBV7-2 and TRBJ2-5, is GAGVSQSPSNKVTEKGKDVELRCDPISGHTALYWYRQSLGQGLEFLIYFQGNSAPDKSGLPSDRFSAERTGGSVSTLTIQRTQQEDSAVYLCASSPLAEGETQYFGPGTRLLVL.

The chain is built from TRBV27 and TRBJ1-4; D remains ambiguous. This CDR3 region has 16 residues. Trimming took 5 bases from V and 4 from J, leaving 17 bases between them. Germline values: CDR1 MNHEY, CDR2 SMNVEV (reference sequence). CDR3 region: CASSPPPEVVNEKLFF. CDR3 DNA: TGTGCCAGCAGTCCACCCCCTGAGGTTGTTAATGAAAAACTGTTTTTT.

The chain employs TRBV14 and TRBJ1-2; D ambiguous. The germline V and J ends were trimmed by 3 bases and 11 bases, with 13 bases remaining between them. Germline CDR1 reads SGHDN; CDR2 reads FVKESK. The CDR3 runs to 12 residues. This CDR3 reads CASSHDLRVYTF. CDR3 in DNA: TGTGCCAGCAGCCACGATCTGAGGGTGTACACCTTC.

CDR3 in amino acids: CASSLGAGKGYEQYF. As DNA, the CDR3 is TGCGCCAGCAGCTTGGGTGCAGGGAAGGGCTACGAGCAGTACTTC. This chain joins TRBV5-1 and TRBJ2-7; possibly TRBD1 for D (5 bases). Germline V gene lookup returns CDR1 SGHRS and CDR2 YFSETQ. This CDR3 has 15 amino acids. V was trimmed by 0 bases and J by 3 bases, leaving 13 bases between them.

The gene calls are TRBV2 and TRBJ2-3; the match to TRBD2 covers 7 bases. This CDR3 is 14 amino acids long. V lost 7 bases to trimming and J lost 3 bases; unmatched junction nucleotides: 7. Germline CDR1 and CDR2: SNHLY and FYNNEI. CDR3 nucleotides: TGTGCCAGCAAAGGGGAGGGTGGGACAGATACGCAGTATTTT. Its translation: CASKGEGGTDTQYF.

V gene TRBV15 combines with J gene TRBJ1-1, with D tentatively TRBD1 (5 bases). Germline V gene data show CDR1 as LNHNV and CDR2 as YYDKDF (reference sequence). V dropped 3 bases and J dropped 7 bases, with 12 bases sitting between them. The CDR3 length is 13 residues. CDR3 coding DNA: TGTGCCACCAGCAGGGGATCACAGGTTGAAGCTTTCTTT. This codes for CATSRGSQVEAFF.

The chain has TRBV27 and TRBJ1-2; 11 bases map to TRBD1. Trimming at V came to 3 bases and at J to 7 bases, leaving 4 bases not matched to a gene. Germline V gives CDR1 MNHEY, CDR2 SMNVEV (reference sequence). The CDR3 spans 14 residues. The CDR3 nucleotides are TGTGCCAGCAGTTTCGGACAGGGGGCTTTTGGCTACACCTTC. It encodes CASSFGQGAFGYTF.

This sequence joins TRBV12-3 or TRBV12-4 and TRBJ1-2; no clear D gene. Trimming removed 6 bases from V and 4 bases from J, with 6 bases in between. The CDR3 extends over 11 amino acids. The CDR3 loop is CASSQIYGYTF. CDR3 nucleotides: TGTGCCAGCAGCCAAATCTATGGCTACACCTTC.

The V call is TRBV6-6, the J call TRBJ1-2; no definite D call. Germline CDR1 MNHNY, CDR2 SVGAGI (reference sequence). The CDR3 contains 15 residues. The V end lost 0 bases, the J end lost 7 bases, and 15 bases lay between the germline ends. The CDR3 bases are TGTGCCAGCAGTTACTCGGAAACGGGCCGAGGTGGCTACACCTTC. This sequence encodes CASSYSETGRGGYTF.

This chain connects TRBV5-5 to TRBJ1-2; 7 nucleotides line up with TRBD1. From germline, CDR1 is SGHKS and CDR2 YYEKEE (reference sequence). V shed 2 bases and J 4 bases; nucleotides not matched to a gene: 2. This CDR3 region has 13 residues. DNA of the CDR3: TGTGCCAGCAGCTTAGGGACAGCCTATGGCTACACCTTC. It specifies CASSLGTAYGYTF.

The J gene is TRBJ1-1, the V gene TRBV12-5; D is undetermined. The CDR3 runs to 14 residues. Germline CDR1 reads LGHNT; CDR2 reads FRNRAP. V lost 0 bases to trimming and J lost 4 bases, with 9 bases between them. The CDR3 loop is CASGLVPLGTEAFF. The CDR3 DNA reads TGTGCTAGTGGTTTGGTACCATTGGGCACTGAAGCTTTCTTT.

The rearrangement uses TRBV19 and TRBJ2-7; TRBD1 matches at 11 bases. V was pared by 5 bases and J by 7 bases, with 7 bases of the junction left unmatched. The germline V gene encodes CDR1 LNHDA and CDR2 SQIVND (reference sequence). CDR3 length: 14 residues. CDR3 residues: CASSLGQGAEEQYF. In DNA, the CDR3 is TGTGCCAGTAGTCTTGGACAGGGGGCGGAAGAGCAGTACTTC.

The V gene is TRBV5-1, the J gene TRBJ2-3, with 7 bases fitting TRBD2. This CDR3 contains 14 residues. Germline V gene lookup returns CDR1 SGHRS and CDR2 YFSETQ. The trim removed 1 base at V and 1 base at J, leaving 0 bases unmatched. CDR3 coding DNA: TGCGCCAGCAGCTTGCGGGGGGGCACAGATACGCAGTATTTT. Translating it yields CASSLRGGTDTQYF.

This chain connects TRBV28 to TRBJ1-5; possible D gene TRBD1, 6 bases. Germline V gives CDR1 MDHEN, CDR2 SYDVKM. This CDR3 is built from 14 residues. Trimming removed 5 bases from V and 3 bases from J, with 11 bases in between. CDR3 bases: TGTGCCAGCAGTACAGGGAATAACAATCAGCCCCAGCATTTT. Protein sequence: CASSTGNNNQPQHF.

The CDR3, as DNA: TGCGCCAGCAGCCAAGAAGACGTGACCGGGACCCAGTACTTC. This sequence encodes CASSQEDVTGTQYF. V usage is TRBV4-1 and J usage is TRBJ2-5; D call uncertain. The germline V gene has CDR1 MGHRA and CDR2 YSYEKL. V gave up 0 bases and J gave up 7 bases, with 12 bases separating them. CDR3 size: 14 residues.

The V and J genes are TRBV6-4 and TRBJ1-2; 7 positions agree with TRBD1. The CDR3 totals 17 residues. V shed 6 bases and J 7 bases; nucleotides not matched to a gene: 20. Germline V gives CDR1 MRHNA, CDR2 SNTAGT. This CDR3 reads CASSDRVRRGLTSGYTF. CDR3 in DNA: TGTGCCAGCAGCGACAGGGTGAGGCGGGGACTTACGAGTGGCTACACCTTC.

This clone was counted once. The CDR3, as DNA: TGTGCCAGCAGTTATGGAGTGTGGTCCCGCACAGATACGCAGTATTTT. This gives the protein CASSYGVWSRTDTQYF. V is TRBV6-5 and J is TRBJ2-3; D is undetermined. This CDR3 has 16 residues. The V end was cut by 3 bases, the J end by 1 base, with 14 bases between. Germline-derived CDR1 and CDR2 are MNHEY and SVGAGI.

The rearrangement links TRBV7-2 to TRBJ2-2, with D perhaps TRBD2 (6 bases). The CDR3 is 17 amino acids. From germline, CDR1 is SGHTA and CDR2 FQGNSA. Trimming left V 1 base short and J 4 bases short, with 16 bases between. In DNA, the CDR3 is TGTGCCAGCAGCTTAGTAATCCCCGGGACTCCCACCGGGGAGCTGTTTTTT. This gives the protein CASSLVIPGTPTGELFF.

This clone was detected once. The gene calls are TRBV14 and TRBJ2-7; 7 positions agree with TRBD2. The CDR3 length is 18 residues. V lost 1 base to trimming and J lost 0 bases; unmatched junction nucleotides: 12. Germline assignment: CDR1 SGHDN and CDR2 FVKESK. CDR3: CASSQVTFSSGSSYEQYF. CDR3 sequence (DNA): TGTGCCAGCAGCCAAGTCACATTTTCTAGCGGCAGCTCCTACGAGCAGTACTTC.

The chain has TRBV6-2 or TRBV6-3 and TRBJ2-7; tentatively, D is TRBD1 (5 bases). CDR1 and CDR2 from the germline V gene are MNHEY and SVGEGT. Trimming took 2 bases from V and 3 from J, leaving 5 bases between them. The CDR3 spans 12 residues. The CDR3 bases are TGTGCCAGCAGTTACCAGGGCTACGAGCAGTACTTC. This translates into CASSYQGYEQYF.

This clone was found once. This chain links TRBV28 with TRBJ2-7; D is undetermined. CDR1 and CDR2 from the germline V gene are MDHEN and SYDVKM. The CDR3 runs to 13 residues. V lost 2 bases to trimming and J lost 0 bases, with 5 bases between them. CDR3 residues: CASSLGFSYEQYF. The CDR3 region has the DNA TGTGCCAGCAGTTTAGGATTCTCCTACGAGCAGTACTTC.

The chain combines TRBV19 with TRBJ1-6; tentative D call: TRBD1 (6 bases). There are 19 residues in the CDR3. V was trimmed by 4 bases and J by 5 bases, leaving 24 bases between them. Germline V lookup: CDR1 LNHDA, CDR2 SQIVND (reference sequence). CDR3: CASSKQGTPGLRNNSPLHF. The CDR3 DNA reads TGTGCCAGTAGTAAACAGGGAACCCCCGGGCTGCGAAATAATTCACCCCTCCACTTT.